These 12 T cell receptor beta chains share one sample of origin, sequenced in a study of vaccination and CD4 T cells after COVID-19. The treatment: roughly ten-day PBMC culture with coronavirus spike peptide pools or control peptides (ViraFEST assay). Cultured CD4+ T-cell DNA underwent Oncomine TCR Beta short-read sequencing. TCRdb recomputed calls from the PCR reads with MiXCR, one row per CDR3 protein. This table holds 15,000 to 20,000 distinct CDR3 sequences, 55% to 60% found once. These receptors have no identified antigens. Sequences were obtained from CD4+ T cells from blood, cultured in vitro. These receptor sequences come from a human donor who had recovered from COVID-19.

By share, this clonotype ranks as large. J is TRBJ2-5 and V is TRBV7-2; possibly TRBD2 for D (7 bases). Germline V gene data show CDR1 as SGHTA and CDR2 as FQGNSA. The length of the CDR3 is 18 residues. Trimming took 3 bases from V and 4 from J, leaving 24 bases between them. CDR3: CASSFRSPNPGGGETQYF. The DNA for the CDR3 is TGTGCCAGCAGCTTCAGAAGCCCAAATCCGGGGGGCGGAGAGACCCAGTACTTC.

V gene TRBV6-1 combines with J gene TRBJ2-3; TRBD2 matches 7 bases. Germline V lookup: CDR1 MNHNS, CDR2 SASEGT. There are 14 residues in the CDR3. V was clipped by 6 bases and J by 0 bases; unmatched bases: 3. CDR3 nucleotides: TGTGCCAGCAGCGGACTAGGGAGCACAGATACGCAGTATTTT. It translates to CASSGLGSTDTQYF.

This chain connects TRBV5-4 to TRBJ1-6; D possibly corresponds to TRBD1 (5 bases). The V gene lost 2 bases and the J gene lost 7 bases, with 10 bases spanning the gap. The germline gives CDR1 SGHNT, CDR2 YYREEE (reference sequence). The length of the CDR3 is 14 residues. In DNA form, the CDR3 reads TGTGCCAGCAGCTTTCAGGGTCAGAATTCACCCCTCCACTTT. This encodes CASSFQGQNSPLHF.

This chain connects TRBV2 to TRBJ2-5; 10 bases fit TRBD2. Germline V gives CDR1 SNHLY, CDR2 FYNNEI. This CDR3 is 17 amino acids long. V dropped 7 bases and J dropped 4; count of bases not matched to a gene: 15. CDR3 coding DNA: TGTGCCAGCACCGACGAGAGGGCAGCGGGAGGGAGAGAGACCCAGTACTTC. This translates into CASTDERAAGGRETQYF.

This rearrangement joins TRBV11-2 to TRBJ2-7, with D hard to call. Trimming took off 5 bases at V and 2 bases at J, with 4 bases between the two ends. This CDR3 comprises 11 residues. From germline, CDR1 is SGHAT and CDR2 FQNNGV. The chain's CDR3 is CASSLTYEQYF. DNA for the CDR3: TGTGCCAGCAGCCTAACCTACGAGCAGTACTTC.

This chain joins TRBV30 and TRBJ2-5, with D maybe TRBD2 (6 bases). This CDR3 has 14 residues. Per germline, CDR1 GTSNPN and CDR2 SVGIG (reference sequence). V gave up 5 bases and J gave up 6 bases, with 19 bases separating them. The CDR3 is CAWDLSSAGKTQYF. The CDR3 nucleotides read TGTGCCTGGGACCTCTCATCCGCGGGGAAGACCCAGTACTTC.

This chain joins TRBV12-3 or TRBV12-4 and TRBJ2-2; 11 nucleotides line up with TRBD2. Losses at the gene ends were 5 bases for V and 5 bases for J; bases not matched to a gene: 4. This CDR3 contains 15 residues. CDR3 in amino acids: CASSRTSGSTGELFF. DNA for the CDR3: TGTGCCAGCAGTCGCACTAGCGGGAGTACCGGGGAGCTGTTTTTT.

The genes are TRBV11-3 and TRBJ2-1; 7 positions agree with TRBD2. This CDR3 region has 13 residues. Germline V CDR1 and CDR2: SGHNT, YENEEA. Losses at the gene ends were 1 base for V and 7 bases for J; bases not matched to a gene: 1. The CDR3 loop reads CASSLGGGNEQFF. CDR3 sequence (DNA): TGTGCCAGCAGCTTAGGGGGGGGGAATGAGCAGTTCTTC.

The chain is built from TRBV6-2 or TRBV6-3 and TRBJ1-2; TRBD1 is a possible D gene (6 bases). CDR3 length equals 15 residues. The ends were cut back, 4 bases at V and 4 bases at J, with 16 bases in the middle. Germline V gives CDR1 MNHEY, CDR2 SVGEGT. CDR3 coding DNA: TGTGCCAGCAGTTCCGGCTCCCAGGGGTTCTATGGCTACACCTTC. It encodes CASSSGSQGFYGYTF.

V and J are TRBV6-1 and TRBJ1-3; 7 bases are shared with TRBD1. Germline CDR1 and CDR2: MNHNS and SASEGT. Trimming took 8 bases from V and 4 from J; bases not matched to a gene: 11. The CDR3 length is 15 residues. CDR3 nucleotide sequence: TGTGCCAGCGCCGCCCAACAGGGGCTAGGAAACACCATATATTTT. It translates to CASAAQQGLGNTIYF.

This clonotype came up a few times. This chain joins TRBV7-8 and TRBJ1-1; D not resolved. Germline CDR1 SGHVS, CDR2 FQNEAQ. V lost 1 base, J lost 0 bases, and 9 bases lay in between. There are 15 residues in the CDR3. CDR3 residues: CASSLEVRLNTEAFF. The DNA for the CDR3 is TGTGCCAGCAGCTTAGAAGTTCGCTTGAACACTGAAGCTTTCTTT.

The rearrangement links TRBV6-5 to TRBJ1-1; TRBD1 agrees at 7 bases. The junction had 7 bases not matched to a gene; V was cut back by 2 bases and J by 4 bases. The germline CDR1 and CDR2 sequences are MNHEY and SVGAGI. CDR3 length: 15 amino acids. CDR3 in amino acids: CASSYATGWATEAFF. Here the CDR3 DNA reads TGTGCCAGCAGTTACGCGACAGGGTGGGCCACTGAAGCTTTCTTT.